This T cell receptor (beta chain) was recovered during a study of cytomegalovirus exposure and HLA in healthy donors (dated 2017 in TCRdb). At the level of the whole study: According to an earlier analysis of 587 of the donors, some 180 million T cells yielded 120 million or so unique TCR beta sequences and about 300 Gb of sequence data. Both class I and class II loci were covered by HLA typing, at four-digit resolution. The aim of the study was to test whether cataloging public T cell receptors could identify signatures of past pathogen exposure. All discovery cohort repertoires had been generated using a single sequencing platform. An earlier analysis of around 640 of the donors used high-throughput TCR beta sequencing to judge whether each TCR beta V gene segment behaved as functional or pseudogenic. Typing coverage differed by locus: A, B, C, DRB1 and DQB1 were typed in about 620-630 donors, DQA1 in approximately 520, DPA1 in some 610, and DPB1 in 450 to 490. The genetic ancestry cluster associated with self-reported Caucasian donors included 70% to 85% of the 398 genotyped donors. Rather than drawing on any new phenotypic data, the later analysis identified candidate immune exposures from TCR beta sequences and the way those sequences occurred across donors. Four or five DR-DQ haplotypes were handled as single units for association and clustering because linkage in the cohort was strong. To study patterns of TCR occurrence, a later analysis re-analyzed previously published TCR beta repertoires from 600 to 750 donors and added high-resolution HLA genotyping. Using immunosequencing, the study profiled T cell repertoires from about 620 subjects and related those repertoires to cytomegalovirus serostatus. Along with the approximately 670-subject first cohort, a separate validation cohort of 120 different subjects was used. About 330 gigabases of sequencing data and around 88 million unique TCR sequences made up an early release that covered approximately 650 HLA-typed donors. In a later genetic analysis, genome-wide SNP genotypes for about 65% of the 666 donors were used, and that subset was treated as a discovery cohort. Among a few hundred genotyped donors of the cohort, an average of approximately 240,000 unique TCR beta nucleotide sequences were sequenced per donor, roughly 20% of them non-productive. Donor age, sex, ethnicity and CMV serostatus were compiled together with the repertoire data. The study combined high-throughput TCR immunosequencing, statistical association of individual TCRs with disease status, and machine learning to predict cytomegalovirus infection status. Summary of the overall study and its limitations: Most TCR sequences were observed very rarely across donors, whereas some public TCRs were present in many individuals. Because counts were too low, more than 15 rarely observed V segments, including chromosome 9 orphons, were excluded from the earlier analysis of around 590 of the donors. A cluster of highly shared sequence variants was judged likely to be a technical artifact of the sequencing pipeline. V-gene and J-gene trimming of TCR beta chains was associated with a missense DCLRE1C variant in a later genetic analysis, and the association was replicated in an independent cohort. In this cohort, only TCR beta chains were sequenced, and detectable features were limited by the absence of alpha or paired-chain data. A further reported finding was that TCR beta sequences accurately predicted the HLA-A and HLA-B alleles for most subjects in the first cohort. In a later analysis, HLA-associated TCR beta chains were found to be more clonally expanded and to have lower generation probabilities than equally common non-associated chains. Linkage disequilibrium might explain the correlated functional status among segregating V segments, but an unknown experimental factor could not be ruled out. Some IMGT-functional V segments, including TRBV6-2 and TRBV6-3, could not be told apart with the 87-base-pair reads, so those segments were excluded. Because some donors lacked HLA typing at each locus, the association tests relied only on the typed subset. According to the authors, the approach could potentially be generalized to other disease states and immunological phenotypes. In a later analysis, most CMV-associated TCR beta chains were found to appear HLA-restricted, with HLA associations seemingly driven largely by CMV exposure. In a later genetic analysis, fewer N-insertions in productive TCRs were reported among donors in an Asian-associated ancestry cluster than the roughly 700-donor mean. The classifier was reported to diagnose cytomegalovirus status with high specificity and sensitivity in both the original cohort and the validation cohort. Immune exposure information for the cohort was limited to CMV serostatus. A few of the identified cytomegalovirus-associated TCR beta chains were confirmed in vitro to be specific for cytomegalovirus antigens. Presence/absence analyses assumed roughly uniform sequencing depth across donors, an assumption that may not hold. Broadly in line with IMGT annotations, most TCR beta V segments showed up in productive rearrangements about 87% or about 30% of the time in an earlier analysis of some 590 of the donors. Specific HLA alleles were associated with 16,951 TCR beta sequences at a false discovery rate of 0.05 in a later analysis. Assigning TCR associations to individual alleles was difficult when HLA alleles, especially DR and DQ, strongly co-occurred. A total of 150 to 200 TCR beta chains were listed by the study as associated with cytomegalovirus. A later analysis found that TCR association rates varied across HLA loci, with DRB1 alleles showing the most associated TCRs and HLA-C alleles the fewest. A later analysis reported that several top co-occurrence clusters appeared linked to parvovirus B19, influenza, CMV and Epstein-Barr virus.

Notes on this clone: The specificity of this receptor is unknown. Base qualities are not provided; no much larger clone lies one nucleotide away.

Libraries came from the immunoSEQ multiplex PCR assay. The multiplex PCR relied on a mix of 60 forward primers for TCR Vbeta segments and 13 reverse primers for TCR Jbeta segments. The CDR3 region of rearranged TCR beta genes was amplified from genomic DNA by a multiplex PCR assay. On the Illumina HiSeq System, the amplified TCR beta libraries were sequenced as 87-base-pair reads. Per the authors' processing: A later analysis counted about 76 million unique TCR beta chains across the 670 or so repertoires, and around 9.9 million of these chains were shared by at least two donors. A nearest-neighbor algorithm error-corrected the raw reads and collapsed the reads into unique sequences, merging closely related sequences to remove PCR and sequencing errors. CDR3 sequences were aligned to IMGT reference sequences to assign V, D and J gene segments. For a sequence to be retained, a match of at least six nucleotides was required to both a V gene segment and a J gene segment. Rearrangements were classified as productive when the CDR3 lacked stop codons and remained in frame with V and J, and all other rearrangements were classified as non-productive. Following IMGT convention, CDR3 was defined as the stretch from the second conserved V-encoded cysteine to the conserved J-encoded phenylalanine. Sequences without an unambiguous match to a single V gene segment were excluded from the earlier analysis of over 500 of the donors. In an earlier analysis of several hundred of the donors, V segments were called functional above 56.7% productive rearrangements and were called segregating when the between-donor standard deviation exceeded 5%. A statistical classification framework was built for diagnosing cytomegalovirus status from the catalog of TCR beta chain sequences. In a later analysis, TCR nucleotide sequences were compared against IMGT/GENE-DB human TR gene sequences so that V and J genes could be assigned. The TCRdist pipeline was used in a later analysis to assign CDR3 sequences and most-parsimonious VDJ recombination scenarios. In a later analysis, every TCR beta chain was defined by the combination of its CDR3 amino acid sequence and its V-gene family, and reads without a unique V-gene family were dropped. As a way to deal with suspected cross-contamination and a sequencing artifact, a later analysis dropped 640 or so nucleotide sequences that were highly shared and had low generation probability. A later analysis calculated a clonal expansion index for each public chain from normalized within-repertoire ranks of inferred template counts. Generation probabilities in a later analysis came from a VDJ recombination model fitted to out-of-frame rearrangements, and those results were checked against IGoR. Hypergeometric tests were used in a later analysis to score TCR-TCR, TCR-HLA and TCR-CMV co-occurrence, with a repertoire-size bias correction applied to the TCR pairs. In a later analysis, false discovery rates were estimated by permuting HLA or CMV assignments 20 times. In a later analysis, co-occurring TCRs were grouped using DBSCAN, and TCRdist sequence similarity was added for clustering within HLA-allele-positive subsets. For co-occurrence clustering, repertoires with fewer than 30,000 or more than 120,000 public chains were excluded, along with several repertoires with anomalous nucleotide sharing. This immuneACCESS table, as held by TCRdb, lists in-frame sequences with V and J called but not all clones. Of the missing ones, under half trace to an unresolved V gene in checked studies; the others have no known cause. That table is the source of V, J and clone size, and D and trimming were worked out from the DNA. In this sample the table shows roughly 120,000 clones, around 69% of which occur a single time. The top ten clonotypes cover about 16% of the sample.

In total, approximately 610 healthy bone marrow donors made up the cohort. At the time of sampling, all cohort members were nominally healthy, though unrecorded immune exposures were likely present. The donor was CMV seropositive and was included in the group of approximately 300 seropositive cohort members. Every donor gave a peripheral blood sample, and the peripheral blood mononuclear cells from that sample were used for TCR beta sequencing. The Qiagen DNeasy Blood Extraction Kit was used to extract genomic DNA from the blood cell samples. Taken from cysteine to phenylalanine, the CDR3 has 15 residues. Just CDR3 DNA is preserved here, 45 bases in frame from base 1. The germline V gene encodes CDR1 LNHDA and CDR2 SQIVND (reference sequence). V drops 0 bases and J drops 7 bases, leaving 10 bases in between.

Sample: PBMCs. The sequence joins TRBV19 to TRBJ2-6; the D gene is possibly TRBD2, with 6 bases matching. This clonotype originated in a man in his forties or fifties in good health and CMV-seropositive. The DNA sequence is as follows: TGTGCCAGTAGTATAGATTTGGAGGGAGCCAACGTCCTGACTTTC. Protein translation: CASSIDLEGANVLTF.